This T cell receptor beta chain was observed in a study of T cells expressing NK-cell markers (dated by TCRdb to 2020 to 2021). Describing the broader study: In sorted CD3+CD56+NKG2C+, CD3+CD56+NKG2C- and CD3+CD56-NKG2C+ T-cell subsets from roughly 8 donors, TCR beta-chain repertoires were profiled. Libraries were sequenced as 2 x 150 bp reads on Illumina HiSeq 2000/2500, MiSeq or NextSeq. Among the eight sequenced donors, seven were HCMV-seropositive and one was HCMV-seronegative. All eight donors whose samples were sequenced were randomly selected healthy volunteers, three of them men and five women.

Broad study findings and their caveats: For 5 or 6 donors, the dominant CD3+CD56+NKG2C+ clonotypes were among the top 10 CD8+ clonotypes and accounted for 1.0-7.0% of CD8+ T cells. Whether the expanded NKG2C-expressing T cell clones were specific for HCMV antigens was left unclear. Those dominant clonotypes were again the most abundant among CD3+CD56-NKG2C+ cells in a few donors, at about 25-60.1%.

HCMV-specific IgG was detected in serum with a commercial ELISA kit to determine HCMV serostatus. Peripheral blood mononuclear cells were isolated from blood by Ficoll density gradient centrifugation. Notes on this clonotype: Its antigen specificity is not known.

Sequencing took place on an Illumina HiSeq 2000. The TCR beta cDNA libraries were made using 5'RACE template switching, a step that added both a universal primer site and unique molecular identifiers. cDNA synthesis was primed from the TCR beta constant segment and was followed by two successive PCR amplification steps. The paper's processing steps were these. MIGEC handled demultiplexing of the reads and grouping by UMI, while MiTCR was used to assemble and quantify clonotypes. To exclude erroneous sequences, any TCR cDNA sequence not supported by at least two reads was discarded. The tcR package was used for downstream repertoire analysis, and clonotypes were matched between fractions using CDR3 nucleotide sequence together with V segment. VDJmatch was used to annotate antigen specificity against VDJdb, with one amino acid substitution allowed in CDR3. The reads underwent TCRdb reprocessing, giving one record for each CDR3 protein sequence and no DNA. V and J calls and clone size were set by TCRdb, not the authors. The table of this sample itemizes approximately 150,000 distinct CDR3 sequences. Approximately 12% of the sample belongs to the ten largest clones.

This sequence originates from a man between 18 and 35 years old in good health. Donor details come from another sample of the same person, matched by shared clones. The source material was blood T cells: a sorted CD56 or NKG2C T cell subset, CD4+ or CD8+ T cells, or bulk PBMC T cells (not recorded which).

This receptor carries the CDR3 CASSPDLVNTGELFF. The sequence is built from TRBV5-1 and TRBJ2-2; there is no DNA to check the TCRdb D call of TRBD1. From a lookup of the germline V gene, CDR1 and CDR2 are SGHRS and YFSETQ. Taken from cysteine to phenylalanine, the CDR3 has 15 residues. Only the protein is available.